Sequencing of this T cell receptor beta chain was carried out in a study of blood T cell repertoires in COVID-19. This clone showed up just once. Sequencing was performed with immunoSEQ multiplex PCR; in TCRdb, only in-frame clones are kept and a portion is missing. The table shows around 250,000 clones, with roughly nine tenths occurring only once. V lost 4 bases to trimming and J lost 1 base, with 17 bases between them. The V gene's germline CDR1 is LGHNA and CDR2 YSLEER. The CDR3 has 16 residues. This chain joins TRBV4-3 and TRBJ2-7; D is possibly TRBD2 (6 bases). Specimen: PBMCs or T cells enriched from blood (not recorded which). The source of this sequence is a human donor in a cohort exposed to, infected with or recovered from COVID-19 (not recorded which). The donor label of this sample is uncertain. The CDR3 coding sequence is TGCGCCAGCAGCCTAAAAGACCGGGAGTGGTCCTACGAGCAGTACTTC. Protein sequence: CASSLKDREWSYEQYF.